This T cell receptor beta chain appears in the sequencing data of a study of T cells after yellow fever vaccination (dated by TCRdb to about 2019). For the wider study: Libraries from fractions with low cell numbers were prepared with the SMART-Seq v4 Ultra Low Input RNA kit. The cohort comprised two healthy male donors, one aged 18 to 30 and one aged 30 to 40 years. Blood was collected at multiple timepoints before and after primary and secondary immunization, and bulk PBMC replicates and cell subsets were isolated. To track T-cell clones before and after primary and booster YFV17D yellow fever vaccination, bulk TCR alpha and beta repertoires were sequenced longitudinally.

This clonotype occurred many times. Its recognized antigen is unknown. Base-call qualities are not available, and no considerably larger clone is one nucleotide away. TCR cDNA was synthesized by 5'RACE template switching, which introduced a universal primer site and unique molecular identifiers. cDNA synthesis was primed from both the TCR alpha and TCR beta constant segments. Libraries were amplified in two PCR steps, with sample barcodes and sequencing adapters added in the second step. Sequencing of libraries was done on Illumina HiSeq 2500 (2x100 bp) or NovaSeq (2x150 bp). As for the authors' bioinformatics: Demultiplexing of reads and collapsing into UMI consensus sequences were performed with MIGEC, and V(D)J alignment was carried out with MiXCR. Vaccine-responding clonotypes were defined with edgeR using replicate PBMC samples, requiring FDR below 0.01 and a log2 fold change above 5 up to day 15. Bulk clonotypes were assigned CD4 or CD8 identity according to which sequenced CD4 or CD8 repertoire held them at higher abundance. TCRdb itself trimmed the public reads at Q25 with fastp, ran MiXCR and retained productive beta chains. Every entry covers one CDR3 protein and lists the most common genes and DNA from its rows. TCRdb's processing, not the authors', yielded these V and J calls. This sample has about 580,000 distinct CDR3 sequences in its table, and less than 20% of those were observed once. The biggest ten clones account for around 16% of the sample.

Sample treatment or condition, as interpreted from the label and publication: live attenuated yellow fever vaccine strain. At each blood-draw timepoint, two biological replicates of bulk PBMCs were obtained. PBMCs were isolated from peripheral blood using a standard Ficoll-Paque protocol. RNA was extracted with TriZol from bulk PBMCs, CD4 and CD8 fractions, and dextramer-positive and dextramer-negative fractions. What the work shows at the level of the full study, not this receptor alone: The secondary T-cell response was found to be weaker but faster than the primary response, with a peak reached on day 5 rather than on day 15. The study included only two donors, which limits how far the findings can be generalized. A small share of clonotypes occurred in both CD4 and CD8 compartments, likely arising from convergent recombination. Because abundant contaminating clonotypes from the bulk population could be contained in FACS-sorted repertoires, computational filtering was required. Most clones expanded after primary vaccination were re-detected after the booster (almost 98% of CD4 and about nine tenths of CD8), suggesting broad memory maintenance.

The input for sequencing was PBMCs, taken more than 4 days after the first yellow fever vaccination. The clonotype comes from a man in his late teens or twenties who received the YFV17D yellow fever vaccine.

The CDR3 here reads CASSLWGRTGELFF. The sequenced DNA: TGCGCCAGCAGCTTGTGGGGCCGGACCGGGGAGCTGTTTTTT. This sequence uses TRBV5-1 and TRBJ2-2; the D segment could be TRBD1, given 5 matching bases. Looking up the germline V gene yields CDR1 SGHRS and CDR2 YFSETQ. Deletion took 1 base off V and 5 bases off J, with a span of 9 bases between the germline ends. The CDR3 numbers 14 residues from cysteine through phenylalanine. Only CDR3 DNA remains: 42 bases, in frame from the first base.